This TCR beta chain was identified in a study of blood T cell repertoires in COVID-19. Across the whole study: Both acute and convalescent COVID-19 samples were obtained from the United States, Italy and Spain.

Adults between roughly 18 and 89 years of age took part from about two dozen US areas. People in the exposed group encountered a COVID-19 case within 2 weeks before entering the study. Only in-frame clones appear in the TCRdb table, and some are missing; sequencing was by immunoSEQ multiplex PCR. The repertoire holds 200,000 to 250,000 clones, with around nine tenths as singletons. This clonotype was obtained from a woman in her thirties who had been exposed to COVID-19. The specimen was PBMCs or T cells enriched from blood (not recorded which).

CDR3 region: CASSDGRWNEQFF. In nucleotides, the CDR3 is TGTGCCAGCAGTGACGGGAGGTGGAATGAGCAGTTCTTC. The rearrangement links TRBV6-1 to TRBJ2-1, with 7 bases that match TRBD2. The germline gives CDR1 MNHNS, CDR2 SASEGT. There are 13 residues in the CDR3. V lost 3 bases to trimming and J lost 7 bases; unmatched junction nucleotides: 3.